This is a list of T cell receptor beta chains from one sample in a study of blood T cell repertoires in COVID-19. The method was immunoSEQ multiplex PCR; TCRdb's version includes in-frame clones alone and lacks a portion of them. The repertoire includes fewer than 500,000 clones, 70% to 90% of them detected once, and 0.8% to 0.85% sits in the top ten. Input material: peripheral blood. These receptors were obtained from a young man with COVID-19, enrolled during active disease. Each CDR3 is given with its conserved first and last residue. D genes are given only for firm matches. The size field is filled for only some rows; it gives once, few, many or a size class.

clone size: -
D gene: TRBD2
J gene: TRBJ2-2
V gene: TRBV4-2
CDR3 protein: CASSQGERGWTGELFF
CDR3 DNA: TGTGCCAGCAGCCAAGGGGAGCGGGGGTGGACCGGGGAGCTGTTTTTT

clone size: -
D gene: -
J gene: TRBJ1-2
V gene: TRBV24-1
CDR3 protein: CATSDLQRDYGYTF
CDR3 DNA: TGTGCCACCAGTGATTTGCAGCGCGACTATGGCTACACCTTC

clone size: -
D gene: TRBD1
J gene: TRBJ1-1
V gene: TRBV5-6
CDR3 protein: CASSLKQGALQNTEAFF
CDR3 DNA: TGTGCCAGCAGCTTGAAGCAGGGGGCACTTCAGAACACTGAAGCTTTCTTT

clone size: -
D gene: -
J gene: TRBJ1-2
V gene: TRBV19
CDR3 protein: CASSLGGDLYGYTF
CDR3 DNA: TGTGCCAGTTCCCTCGGGGGAGATTTATATGGCTACACCTTC

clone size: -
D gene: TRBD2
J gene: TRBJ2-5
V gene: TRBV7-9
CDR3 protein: CASSLPSGETQYF
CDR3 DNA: TGTGCCAGCAGCTTACCTAGCGGGGAGACCCAGTACTTC

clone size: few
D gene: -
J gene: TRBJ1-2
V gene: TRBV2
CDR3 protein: CASSDRARYGYTF
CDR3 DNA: TGTGCCAGCAGTGACAGGGCTCGATATGGCTACACCTTC

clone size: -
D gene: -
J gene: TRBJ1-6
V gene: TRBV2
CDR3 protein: CASSPRLPGFYNSPLHF
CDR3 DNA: TGTGCCAGCAGCCCCCGCTTACCGGGGTTCTATAATTCACCCCTCCACTTT

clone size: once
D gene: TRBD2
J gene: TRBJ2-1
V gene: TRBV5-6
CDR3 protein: CASSRSGRGSYNEQFF
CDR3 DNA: TGTGCCAGCAGCCGTAGCGGGAGGGGTTCCTACAATGAGCAGTTCTTC

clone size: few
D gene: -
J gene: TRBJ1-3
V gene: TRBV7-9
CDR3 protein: CASSLAREGNTIYF
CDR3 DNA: TGTGCCAGCAGCTTAGCTAGGGAGGGAAACACCATATATTTT

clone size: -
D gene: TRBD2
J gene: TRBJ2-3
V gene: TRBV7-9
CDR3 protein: CASSSGGATIAQYF
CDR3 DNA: TGTGCCAGCAGCTCCGGGGGGGCCACGATTGCGCAGTATTTT

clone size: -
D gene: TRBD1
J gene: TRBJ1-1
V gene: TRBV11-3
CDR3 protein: CASSQTGENTEAFF
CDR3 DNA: TGTGCCAGCAGCCAAACAGGGGAGAACACTGAAGCTTTCTTT

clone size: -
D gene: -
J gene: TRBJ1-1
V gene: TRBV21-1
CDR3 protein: CASSKPAGLQGANTEAFF
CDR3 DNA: TGTGCCAGCAGCAAACCCGCCGGCTTACAGGGGGCAAACACTGAAGCTTTCTTT

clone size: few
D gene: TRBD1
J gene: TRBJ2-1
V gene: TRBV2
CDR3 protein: CASRTGTGNNEQFF
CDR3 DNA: TGTGCCAGCAGAACCGGGACAGGGAACAATGAGCAGTTCTTC

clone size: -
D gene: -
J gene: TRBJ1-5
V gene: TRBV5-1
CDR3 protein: CASSLIRTENQPQHF
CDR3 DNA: TGCGCCAGCAGCTTGATTAGGACAGAGAATCAGCCCCAGCATTTT

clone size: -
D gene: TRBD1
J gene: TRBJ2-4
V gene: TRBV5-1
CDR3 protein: CASSLAGDSNIQYF
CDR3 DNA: TGCGCCAGCAGCTTGGCCGGGGACAGCAACATTCAGTACTTC

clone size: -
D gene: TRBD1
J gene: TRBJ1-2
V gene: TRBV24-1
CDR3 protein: CATIHLGQSIRGYTF
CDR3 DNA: TGTGCCACCATACACCTGGGACAGAGTATTAGAGGCTACACCTTC

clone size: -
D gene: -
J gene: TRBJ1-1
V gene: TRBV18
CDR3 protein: CASSPIQGSDPEAFF
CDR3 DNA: TGTGCCAGCTCACCAATACAGGGCTCAGACCCTGAAGCTTTCTTT

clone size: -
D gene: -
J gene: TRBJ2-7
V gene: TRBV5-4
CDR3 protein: CASSLVGGASYEQYF
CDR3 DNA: TGTGCCAGCAGCCTGGTGGGGGGGGCCTCCTACGAGCAGTACTTC

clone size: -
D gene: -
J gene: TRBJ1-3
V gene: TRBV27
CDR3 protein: CASRGSSGPGNTIYF
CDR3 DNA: TGTGCCAGCAGGGGATCATCAGGGCCTGGAAACACCATATATTTT

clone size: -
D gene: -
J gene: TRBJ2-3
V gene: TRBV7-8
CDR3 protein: CASSLRRQSTDTQYF
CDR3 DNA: TGTGCCAGCAGCTTAAGGAGACAGAGCACAGATACGCAGTATTTT

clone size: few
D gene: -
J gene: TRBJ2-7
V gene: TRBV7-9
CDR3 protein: CASSSTGSSYEQYF
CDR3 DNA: TGTGCCAGCAGCTCCACAGGGTCTTCCTACGAGCAGTACTTC

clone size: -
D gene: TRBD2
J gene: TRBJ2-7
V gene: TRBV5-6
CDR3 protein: CASSLVAGAGYWYF
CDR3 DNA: TGTGCCAGCAGCTTAGTAGCGGGGGCCGGATATTGGTACTTC

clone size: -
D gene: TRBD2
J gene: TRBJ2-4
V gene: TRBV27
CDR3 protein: CASRPGLAGGLAKNIQYF
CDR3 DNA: TGTGCCAGCAGGCCGGGACTAGCGGGGGGTTTAGCCAAAAACATTCAGTACTTC

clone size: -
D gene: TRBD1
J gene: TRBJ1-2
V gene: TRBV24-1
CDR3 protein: CATSDSTGNRGYTF
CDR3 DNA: TGTGCCACCAGTGATTCGACAGGGAATAGGGGCTACACCTTC

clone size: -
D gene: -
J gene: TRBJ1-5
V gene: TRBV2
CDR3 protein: CASSESDQGHQPQHF
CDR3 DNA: TGTGCCAGCAGTGAATCCGATCAGGGGCATCAGCCCCAGCATTTT

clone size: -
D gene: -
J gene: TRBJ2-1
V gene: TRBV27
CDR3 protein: CASSLNAAYNEQFF
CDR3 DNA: TGTGCCAGCAGTTTGAACGCGGCCTACAATGAGCAGTTCTTC

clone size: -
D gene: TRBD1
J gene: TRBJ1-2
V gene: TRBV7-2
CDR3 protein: CASSPGQEANYGYTF
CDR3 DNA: TGTGCCAGCAGCCCGGGACAGGAAGCTAACTATGGCTACACCTTC

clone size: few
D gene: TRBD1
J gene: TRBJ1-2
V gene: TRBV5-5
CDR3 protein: CASSLLQGTYTF
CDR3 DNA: TGTGCCAGCAGCTTATTACAGGGGACCTACACCTTC

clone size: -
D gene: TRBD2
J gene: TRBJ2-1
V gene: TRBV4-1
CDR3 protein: CASSQSTGTSGILGNEQFF
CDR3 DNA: TGCGCCAGCAGCCAATCGACCGGGACTAGCGGGATCCTCGGCAATGAGCAGTTCTTC

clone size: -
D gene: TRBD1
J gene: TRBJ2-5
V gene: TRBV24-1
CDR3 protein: CATSEGQGRETQYF
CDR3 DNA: TGTGCCACCAGTGAGGGACAGGGGCGCGAGACCCAGTACTTC

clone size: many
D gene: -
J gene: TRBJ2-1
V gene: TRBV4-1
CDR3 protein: CASGHNEQFF
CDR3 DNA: TGCGCCAGCGGGCACAATGAGCAGTTCTTC

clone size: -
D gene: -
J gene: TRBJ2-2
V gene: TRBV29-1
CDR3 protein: CSGTRQGGTGELFF
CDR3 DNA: TGCAGCGGAACACGGCAGGGAGGCACCGGGGAGCTGTTTTTT